The rows below give T cell receptor beta chains drawn from one sample of a study of siplizumab effects on memory and regulatory T cells. The data were produced by immunoSEQ multiplex PCR, yet TCRdb's version contains in-frame clones alone and is incomplete. The table records some 100,000 clones, 94% of them present only once. Sequencing used Tregs sorted from blood. The receptors were gathered from a human donor in good health. Each CDR3 is given with its conserved first and last residue.

>TRBV10-3
CAISDTGVSTGELFF
>TRBV7-8
CASSLSPYSNQPQHF
>TRBV30
CAWRWGGYYMNTEAFF
>TRBV14
CASIKTGAPHNEQFF
>TRBV5-1
CASVPPGTSGHNEQFF
>TRBV6-1
CASSVRPQPQHF
>TRBV30
CAWSGDSTEAFF
>TRBV2
CASSWDRSWGMGEKLFF
>TRBV27
CASSFLWAATYEQYF
>TRBV5-1
CASSPGPDQPQHF
>TRBV9
CASSPRGISGNSYNEQFF
>TRBV23-1
CASRPVPGHTYEQYF
>TRBV7-8
CASSFLIPSPGSTYEQYF
>TRBV7-9
CASSSSTGPNQPQHF
>TRBV10-2
CASSQTNTEAFF
>TRBV9
CASSVGVGNQPQHF
>TRBV28
CASRGSNQPQHF
>TRBV11-1
CASSRRVSDNEQFF
>TRBV27
CASSHARLGTGELFF
>TRBV7-9
CASSLVDLAANEQFF
>TRBV7-3
CASSLKRQGEQYF
>TRBV5-5
CASSKGQGYYEQYF
>TRBV7-9
CASSFKFAGAYNEQFF
>TRBV5-4
CASSPLVTYNEQFF
>TRBV6-6
CASTGAYEQYF
>TRBV5-1
CASSFIGKGTEAFF
>TRBV2
CASSEQAVIRFEAFF
>TRBV30
CAWRRDTDTQYF
>TRBV6-1
CASSDPRYNEQFF
>TRBV5-1
CASSLITSGSHEQFF
>TRBV5-6
CASSLQHRAYNQPQHF